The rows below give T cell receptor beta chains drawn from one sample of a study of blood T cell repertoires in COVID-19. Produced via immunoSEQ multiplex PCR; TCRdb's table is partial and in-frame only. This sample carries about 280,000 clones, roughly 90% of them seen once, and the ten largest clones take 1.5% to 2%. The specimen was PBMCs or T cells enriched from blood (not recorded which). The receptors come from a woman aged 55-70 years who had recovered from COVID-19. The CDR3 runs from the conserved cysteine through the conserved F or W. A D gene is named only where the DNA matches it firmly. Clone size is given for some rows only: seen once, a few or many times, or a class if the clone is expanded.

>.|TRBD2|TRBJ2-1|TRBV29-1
CSVGSGLAGWSEQFF
TGCAGCGTGGGGAGCGGACTAGCGGGATGGAGTGAGCAGTTCTTC
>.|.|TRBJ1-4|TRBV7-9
CASSPFPPSHEKLFF
TGTGCCAGCAGCCCCTTTCCACCTAGTCATGAAAAACTGTTTTTT
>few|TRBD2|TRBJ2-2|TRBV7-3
CASSPSGGDIGELFF
TGTGCCAGCAGCCCTAGCGGGGGGGACATCGGGGAGCTGTTTTTT
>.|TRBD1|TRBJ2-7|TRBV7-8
CASSDSGTVYEQYF
TGTGCCAGCAGCGATTCCGGGACAGTCTACGAGCAGTACTTC
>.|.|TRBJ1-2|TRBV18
CASSLRTHRGYTF
TGTGCCAGCTCACTAAGGACCCACCGAGGGTACACCTTC
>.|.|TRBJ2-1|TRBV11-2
CASSPLGLADNNEQFF
TGTGCCAGCAGTCCGCTTGGGTTAGCGGATAACAATGAGCAGTTCTTC
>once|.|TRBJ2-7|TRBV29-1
CSVEVGSSYEQYF
TGCAGCGTTGAAGTAGGGAGCTCCTACGAGCAGTACTTC
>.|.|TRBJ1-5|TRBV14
CASSQSLNQPQHF
TGTGCCAGCAGCCAAAGCCTCAATCAGCCCCAGCATTTT
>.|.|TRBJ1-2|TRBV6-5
CASSYYSNPPYGYTF
TGTGCCAGCAGTTACTACAGCAACCCGCCCTATGGCTACACCTTC
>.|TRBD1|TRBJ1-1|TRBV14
CASSLQTGLNTEAFF
TGTGCCAGCAGCCTCCAGACAGGGCTGAACACTGAAGCTTTCTTT
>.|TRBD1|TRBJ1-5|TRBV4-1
CASSQGSDREDQPQHF
TGCGCCAGCAGCCAAGGTTCGGACAGGGAGGATCAGCCCCAGCATTTT
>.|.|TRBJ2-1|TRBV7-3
CASSLSLASNEQFF
TGTGCCAGCAGCTTAAGTCTAGCGTCCAATGAGCAGTTCTTC
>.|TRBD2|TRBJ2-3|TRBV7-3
CASSLGLAGFTQYF
TGTGCCAGCAGCTTGGGACTAGCGGGGTTTACGCAGTATTTT
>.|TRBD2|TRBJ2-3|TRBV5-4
CASSLSAGGGSDTQYF
TGTGCCAGCAGCTTGTCGGCGGGAGGGGGATCAGATACGCAGTATTTT
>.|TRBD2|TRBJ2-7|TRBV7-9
CASSLGHSGGLWYEQYF
TGTGCCAGCAGCCTCGGTCACAGCGGGGGTCTGTGGTACGAGCAGTACTTC
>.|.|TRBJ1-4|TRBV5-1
CASSVGGANEKLFF
TGCGCCAGCAGTGTAGGAGGTGCTAATGAAAAACTGTTTTTT
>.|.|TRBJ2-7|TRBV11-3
CASSRQNYEQYF
TGTGCCAGCAGTCGACAGAACTACGAGCAGTACTTC
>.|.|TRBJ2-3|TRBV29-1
CSVEWGAGTDTQYF
TGCAGCGTTGAGTGGGGCGCCGGAACAGATACGCAGTATTTT
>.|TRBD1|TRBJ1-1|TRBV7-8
CASSPLGDRALEAFF
TGTGCCAGCAGCCCCCTTGGGGACAGGGCCCTCGAAGCTTTCTTT
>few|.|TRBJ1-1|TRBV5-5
CASSPGVYTEAFF
TGTGCCAGCAGCCCAGGGGTCTACACTGAAGCTTTCTTT
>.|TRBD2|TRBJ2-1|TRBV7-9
CASSLGQGLAGGNEQFF
TGTGCCAGCAGCTTAGGACAGGGACTAGCGGGGGGCAATGAGCAGTTCTTC
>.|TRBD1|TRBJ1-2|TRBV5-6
CASSGGQGAYGYTF
TGTGCCAGCAGCGGGGGACAGGGGGCCTATGGCTACACCTTC
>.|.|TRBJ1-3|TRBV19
CASSITRDTGNTIYF
TGTGCCAGTAGTATAACACGGGATACTGGAAACACCATATATTTT
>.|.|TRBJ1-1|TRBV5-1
CASSLTGTTNTEAFF
TGCGCCAGCAGCTTGACAGGGACTACGAACACTGAAGCTTTCTTT
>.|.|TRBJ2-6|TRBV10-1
CASSPSSANVLTF
TGCGCCAGCAGTCCTTCCTCGGCCAACGTCCTGACTTTC
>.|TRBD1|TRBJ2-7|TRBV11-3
CASSLGRTGNVEQYF
TGTGCCAGCAGCTTAGGGCGGACAGGGAATGTAGAGCAGTACTTC
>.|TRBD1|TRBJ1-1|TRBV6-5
CASRQGLNTEAFF
TGTGCCAGCAGACAGGGGCTAAACACTGAAGCTTTCTTT
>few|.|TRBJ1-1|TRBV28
CASSLRQENTEAFF
TGTGCCAGCAGTTTACGACAGGAGAACACTGAAGCTTTCTTT
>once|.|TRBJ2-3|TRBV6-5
CASSYQGGEDTQYF
TGTGCCAGCTCGTACCAGGGAGGAGAAGATACGCAGTATTTT
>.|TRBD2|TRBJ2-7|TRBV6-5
CASSYTSGSSYEQYF
TGTGCCAGCAGTTATACTAGCGGGAGCTCCTACGAGCAGTACTTC
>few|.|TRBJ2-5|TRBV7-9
CASSSEETQYF
TGTGCCAGCAGTTCCGAGGAGACCCAGTACTTC
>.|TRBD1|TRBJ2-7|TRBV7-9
CASSSPGTGPEQYF
TGTGCCAGCAGCTCCCCCGGGACAGGGCCCGAGCAGTACTTC
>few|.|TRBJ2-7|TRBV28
CASSLGTVGAGEQYF
TGTGCCAGCAGTTTAGGTACCGTTGGGGCAGGCGAGCAGTACTTC
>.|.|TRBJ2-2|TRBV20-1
CSASRDTGELFF
TGCAGTGCTAGTCGGGACACCGGGGAGCTGTTTTTT
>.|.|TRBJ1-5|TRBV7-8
CASSPRTALRGQHF
TGTGCCAGCAGCCCTCGGACAGCCTTAAGGGGCCAGCATTTT
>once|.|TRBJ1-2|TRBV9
CASSVGTAGENYGYTF
TGTGCCAGCAGCGTAGGGACGGCAGGGGAGAACTATGGCTACACCTTC
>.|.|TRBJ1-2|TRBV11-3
CASSLRDGDGYTF
TGTGCCAGCAGCCTCAGGGATGGGGATGGCTACACCTTC
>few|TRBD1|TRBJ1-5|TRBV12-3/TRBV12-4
CASRQGAGQPQHF
TGTGCCAGCAGGCAGGGGGCTGGTCAGCCCCAGCATTTT
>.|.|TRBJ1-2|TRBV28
CASSFRSLRNYGYTF
TGTGCCAGCAGTTTCCGGAGCCTCAGAAACTATGGCTACACCTTC
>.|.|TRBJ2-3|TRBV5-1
CASSPRGGDDTDTQYF
TGCGCCAGCAGCCCCCGCGGCGGGGACGACACAGATACGCAGTATTTT
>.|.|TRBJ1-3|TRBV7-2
CASSAKGASGNTIYF
TGTGCCAGCAGCGCTAAAGGGGCCTCTGGAAACACCATATATTTT
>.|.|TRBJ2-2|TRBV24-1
CATYAPGSGELFF
TGTGCCACCTACGCCCCAGGGTCCGGGGAGCTGTTTTTT
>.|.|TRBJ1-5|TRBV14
CASSQSWGGQPQHF
TGTGCCAGCAGCCAAAGTTGGGGCGGTCAGCCCCAGCATTTT
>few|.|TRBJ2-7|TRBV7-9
CASSLTQGIRLYEQYF
TGTGCCAGCAGCTTAACGCAGGGCATTCGGCTCTACGAGCAGTACTTC
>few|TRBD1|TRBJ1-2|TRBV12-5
CASGLPQGFRFYGYTF
TGTGCTAGTGGTTTGCCACAGGGGTTTCGGTTCTATGGCTACACCTTC
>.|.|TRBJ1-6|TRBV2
CASSESGGVSYSPLHF
TGTGCCAGCAGTGAGTCCGGAGGGGTTAGTTATTCACCCCTCCACTTT
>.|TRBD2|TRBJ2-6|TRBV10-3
CAIRASGSSTGANVLTF
TGTGCCATCAGGGCTAGCGGGAGCTCTACTGGGGCCAACGTCCTGACTTTC
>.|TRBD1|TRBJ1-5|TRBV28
CASSARQGKDQPQHF
TGTGCCAGCAGTGCACGACAGGGGAAAGATCAGCCCCAGCATTTT
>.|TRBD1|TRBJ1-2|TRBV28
CASSFAQGAVLSGYTF
TGTGCCAGCAGTTTCGCGCAGGGGGCAGTCTTGAGTGGCTACACCTTC
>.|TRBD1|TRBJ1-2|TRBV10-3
CAISGTGVVNGYTF
TGTGCCATCAGTGGGACAGGGGTCGTGAATGGCTACACCTTC
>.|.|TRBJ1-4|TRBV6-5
CASSTGFGWEKLFF
TGTGCCAGCAGTACAGGTTTTGGGTGGGAAAAACTGTTTTTT
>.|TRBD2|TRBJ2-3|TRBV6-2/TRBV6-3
CASSVGLAGLYTQYF
TGTGCCAGCAGCGTGGGACTAGCGGGACTTTATACGCAGTATTTT
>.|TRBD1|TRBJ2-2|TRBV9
CASSPRTGLNTGELFF
TGTGCCAGCAGCCCCCGGACAGGTTTAAACACCGGGGAGCTGTTTTTT
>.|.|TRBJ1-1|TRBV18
CASSPSGDTEAFF
TGTGCCAGCTCACCAAGCGGAGACACTGAAGCTTTCTTT
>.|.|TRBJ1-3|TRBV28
CASTGGAIYF
TGTGCCAGCACCGGAGGTGCCATATATTTT